These T cell receptor beta chains were read from a single sample in a study of blood T cell repertoires in COVID-19. Clones were sequenced by immunoSEQ multiplex PCR, and TCRdb holds only the in-frame ones, with some missing. Seen here are 62,000 or so clones, around 90% observed once, and the top ten hold about 2.4%. The sequencing input was peripheral blood. Receptor source: a human donor in a cohort sampled during active COVID-19. Both conserved end residues are part of each CDR3.

TRBV28,TRBJ2-5,CASSPPQGPSLETQYF
TRBV7-8,TRBJ1-1,CASSLATGGPEAFF
TRBV30,TRBJ2-2,CAWRGRGSSTGELFF
TRBV3-1/TRBV3-2,TRBJ2-5,CASSQTGLAGQETQYF
TRBV4-3,TRBJ2-3,CASSRRLAGGARADTQYF
TRBV27,TRBJ1-1,CASSPLRTGNTEAFF
TRBV6-6,TRBJ1-1,CASNTDMNTEAFF
TRBV28,TRBJ1-5,CASSLSGTGGNQPQHF
TRBV19,TRBJ2-5,CASSNRDYQETQYF
TRBV28,TRBJ2-7,CASSRGLAAYEQYF
TRBV10-3,TRBJ2-5,CAIRGGAGETQYF
TRBV6-5,TRBJ2-7,CASSRDDRGYEQYF
TRBV6-5,TRBJ2-1,CASSTLAGAYNEQFF
TRBV5-8,TRBJ2-1,CASSLGVGDEQFF
TRBV3-1/TRBV3-2,TRBJ2-7,CASSQVIGAYEQYF
TRBV6-2/TRBV6-3,TRBJ2-2,CASSYGGARTGELFF
TRBV5-4,TRBJ2-7,CASSLWGQGRTYEQYF
TRBV9,TRBJ2-7,CASSVEVSGSAQYF
TRBV18,TRBJ1-2,CASSPRVTTGPANYGYTF
TRBV5-1,TRBJ1-2,CASSQGQGVGYGYTF
TRBV7-2,TRBJ2-3,CASSPGLATDTQYF
TRBV28,TRBJ2-7,CASTRSPGGYEQYF
TRBV19,TRBJ2-3,CASSLQGGITDTQYF
TRBV29-1,TRBJ1-2,CSVLVTGTGDLNGYTF
TRBV6-5,TRBJ2-7,CASSYRGLSYEQYF
TRBV11-2,TRBJ2-1,CASSLVPSGSSYNEQFF
TRBV4-1,TRBJ2-5,CASSQSLGLAREETQYF
TRBV5-1,TRBJ2-3,CASIRDGGFTDTQYF
TRBV4-1,TRBJ1-2,CASSQVGAVYGYTF
TRBV3-1/TRBV3-2,TRBJ2-5,CASSQGGIGGQGIRETQYF
TRBV7-9,TRBJ1-4,CASSRTGVGEKLFF
TRBV2,TRBJ1-1,CASGAQGAGSEAFF
TRBV28,TRBJ1-2,CASSLLGQSTF
TRBV4-2,TRBJ2-3,CASSQELRVGTDTQYF
TRBV5-4,TRBJ2-1,CASSPSSGSYNEQFF
TRBV19,TRBJ1-2,CASSIGPLRGYTF
TRBV4-2,TRBJ1-3,CASSRDFQGSGNTIYF
TRBV5-1,TRBJ1-2,CASSLGYHYGYTF
TRBV7-9,TRBJ1-2,CASSLGTGDGYTF
TRBV7-3,TRBJ2-3,CASSLTVRDTQYF
TRBV7-9,TRBJ1-2,CASSLDRVYTF
TRBV7-2,TRBJ2-1,CASSPQGYEQFF
TRBV5-1,TRBJ2-1,CASSLDSLGLAGGAYNEQFF
TRBV4-1,TRBJ2-4,CASSNQGFGAKNIQYF
TRBV29-1,TRBJ2-7,CSVEQAGFSYEQYF
TRBV4-1,TRBJ2-7,CASSQNLWGTSGLSYEQYF
TRBV6-5,TRBJ2-7,CASRANRGPHYEQYF
TRBV28,TRBJ2-7,CASTSRYEQYF
TRBV7-3,TRBJ2-1,CASSLRWGGTRFFNEQFF
TRBV7-9,TRBJ2-1,CASSSGTRGEQFF